The subject of this entry is one T cell receptor beta chain. Its antigen remains unknown. Sequencing was performed with immunoSEQ multiplex PCR; in TCRdb, only in-frame clones are kept and a portion is missing. The data hold some 82,000 clones, with more than 80% observed a single time. V was pared by 3 bases and J by 4 bases, with 8 bases between. The CDR3 has 13 amino acids. CDR1 and CDR2 (germline): SGHNT, YENEEA. These data come from a study of T cell responses to AZD1222 COVID-19 vaccine. Findings and limits, study-wide: Spike-specific TCR breadth rose after two AZD1222 doses, and depth rose as well.

Material: peripheral blood, obtained on day 0 of AZD1222 vaccination. This TCR came from an adult in good health. The rearrangement uses TRBV11-3 and TRBJ2-3; D is ambiguous. CDR3 residues: CASSFVSPDTQYF. In DNA, the CDR3 is TGTGCCAGCAGCTTTGTCAGTCCAGATACGCAGTATTTT.